The 7 T cell receptor beta chains in this list originate from one sample, sequenced in a study of T cell repertoires in cytomegalovirus infection. TCRdb redid the calling of the reads with MiXCR, one entry per CDR3 protein. This sample yields a few hundred thousand distinct CDR3 sequences, of which under 45% are seen a single time; roughly two fifths belongs to the top ten. Their antigens are not known. The sample in question was cultured PBMCs, obtained from culture after CMV antigen stimulation. Receptor source: a human donor in good health (CMV status not recorded). Some clones in this sample may be carry-over from other donors' samples.

This clonotype has just a few counts. This rearrangement joins TRBV4-1 to TRBJ1-5; no definite D call. The length of the CDR3 is 16 residues. The germline V and J ends were trimmed by 6 bases and 9 bases, with 24 bases remaining between them. Germline CDR1 is MGHRA and CDR2 is YSYEKL. The CDR3 protein is CASSPKGLSPSGPQHF. The CDR3, as DNA: TGCGCCAGCAGTCCAAAAGGCCTAAGCCCCTCGGGGCCCCAGCATTTT.

This clonotype showed up just a few times. V usage is TRBV28 and J usage is TRBJ2-3; 7 nucleotides match TRBD1. V trimming: 4 bases; J trimming: 5 bases; junction bases outside the gene matches: 6. The CDR3 spans 14 residues. Germline-derived CDR1 and CDR2 are MDHEN and SYDVKM. The CDR3 DNA reads as TGTGCCAGCAGTTCCACAGGGGTTATAGATACGCAGTATTTT. The encoded protein is CASSSTGVIDTQYF.

V gene TRBV5-6 combines with J gene TRBJ1-1; D is perhaps TRBD1 (6 bases). V lost 2 bases, J lost 7 bases, and 12 bases lay in between. Germline V gives CDR1 SGHDT, CDR2 YYEEEE. CDR3 length: 13 amino acids. The CDR3 nucleotides are TGTGCCAGCAGCTTCGGGACAACACATGAAGCTTTCTTT. Translated: CASSFGTTHEAFF.

CDR3 nucleotide sequence: TGTGCCAGCAGCTACCTCGGCGGGAGGGTCTACAATGAGCAGTTCTTC. It translates to CASSYLGGRVYNEQFF. This rearrangement joins TRBV7-2 to TRBJ2-1; TRBD2 matches 9 bases. This CDR3 comprises 16 residues. V lost 4 bases, J lost 3 bases, and 7 bases stayed unmatched. CDR1 SGHTA and CDR2 FQGNSA come from the germline V gene.

The sample holds a few counts of this clonotype. The chain has TRBV6-5 and TRBJ1-1; D gene uncertain. The V end lost 2 bases, the J end lost 5 bases, and 9 bases lay between the germline ends. This CDR3 has 13 residues. Germline values: CDR1 MNHEY, CDR2 SVGAGI. In nucleotides, the CDR3 is TGTGCCAGCAGTTACGGGTGGGGTACTGAAGCTTTCTTT. Protein product: CASSYGWGTEAFF.

A single count supports this clonotype. V is TRBV19 and J is TRBJ1-5, with D possibly being TRBD1 (5 bases). Trimming took 1 base from V and 5 from J, leaving 6 bases between them. Germline loops: CDR1 LNHDA, CDR2 SQIVND (reference sequence). The CDR3 is made up of 13 amino acids. CDR3 sequence reads: CASSIGDHQPQHF. The CDR3 nucleotides read TGTGCCAGTAGTATAGGGGACCATCAGCCCCAGCATTTT.

The chain links TRBV7-2 to TRBJ2-3, with TRBD2 matching 9 bases. CDR1 SGHTA and CDR2 FQGNSA come from the germline V gene. V shed 4 bases, J shed 4 bases, and the junction held 9 bases outside the gene matches. The CDR3 consists of 16 residues. The CDR3 nucleotides are TGTGCCAGCAGCTGGGGTGGGGGCGGGGGGGCAGATACGCAGTATTTT. Translated, it gives CASSWGGGGGADTQYF.